The subject of this entry is one TCR beta chain. The data belong to a study of cytomegalovirus exposure and HLA in healthy donors. Amplification used 60 Vbeta primers and 13 Jbeta primers. Profiled with immunoSEQ multiplex PCR; TCRdb holds only in-frame clones, not every one. The sample records some 100,000 clones, approximately 69% being singletons. This CDR3 has 14 residues. Germline loops: CDR1 SGHKS, CDR2 YYEKEE (reference sequence). V gave up 4 bases and J gave up 0 bases, with 10 bases separating them. Sequenced input: PBMCs. The source of this sequence is a woman between 45 and 65 years old in good health and CMV-seropositive. This chain links TRBV5-5 with TRBJ1-1, with D unresolved. The CDR3 DNA reads TGTGCCAGCAGCCTAGGACTCTTGAACACTGAAGCTTTCTTT. Translating it yields CASSLGLLNTEAFF.